The rows below give T cell receptor beta chains drawn from one sample of a study of cytomegalovirus exposure and HLA in healthy donors. Assay used: immunoSEQ multiplex PCR; TCRdb lists only in-frame clones, some missing. The table lists about 120,000 clones, around two thirds of them singletons. The sequencing sample was made of PBMCs. These receptors were collected from a woman in her thirties or forties in good health and CMV-seropositive. Both conserved end residues are part of each CDR3. Fields, in order: CDR3 DNA, CDR3 protein, V gene, J gene, D gene, CDR3 length, clone size. D genes are given only for firm matches. The size entry is marked missing in some rows and otherwise reads once, few, many or a size class.

DNA: TGTGCCAGCAGGAACAGGGTGACCGGGGAGCTGTTTTTT
CDR3: CASRNRVTGELFF
V: TRBV2
J: TRBJ2-2
D: -
length: 13
size: -

DNA: TGTGCCAGCAGCTTGAAACGGGACTCTGCCTACGAGCAGTACTTC
CDR3: CASSLKRDSAYEQYF
V: TRBV7-2
J: TRBJ2-7
D: -
length: 15
size: -

DNA: TGTGCCAGCAGCTTAGGCGGACAGAACTATGGCTACACCTTC
CDR3: CASSLGGQNYGYTF
V: TRBV7-2
J: TRBJ1-2
D: -
length: 14
size: -

DNA: TGTGCCAGCAGAGGACAGACTATTAACACTGAAGCTTTCTTT
CDR3: CASRGQTINTEAFF
V: TRBV6-5
J: TRBJ1-1
D: -
length: 14
size: -

DNA: TGTGCCAGCAGTTTATCGGGGAGGGGCAATCAGCCCCAGCATTTT
CDR3: CASSLSGRGNQPQHF
V: TRBV27
J: TRBJ1-5
D: -
length: 15
size: -

DNA: TGTGCCAGCAGCTCCATAGTTAGCGGGAGGGCCCGGAACGAGCAGTACTTC
CDR3: CASSSIVSGRARNEQYF
V: TRBV7-2
J: TRBJ2-7
D: TRBD2
length: 17
size: -

DNA: TGTGCTAGTGGTCCCCCGTACAATGAGCAGTTCTTC
CDR3: CASGPPYNEQFF
V: TRBV12-5
J: TRBJ2-1
D: -
length: 12
size: few

DNA: TGTGCCAGCAGTGACTCGTCCGGTGGTAAAGCTTTCTTT
CDR3: CASSDSSGGKAFF
V: TRBV6-4
J: TRBJ1-1
D: -
length: 13
size: -

DNA: TGTGCCAGCAGTGACTCCCAGGGGGGAGATACGCAGTATTTT
CDR3: CASSDSQGGDTQYF
V: TRBV6-4
J: TRBJ2-3
D: -
length: 14
size: few

DNA: TGCGCCAGCAGCCGAGAGGGGACTAGCGGGAGTCGGGAGCAGTACTTC
CDR3: CASSREGTSGSREQYF
V: TRBV4-1
J: TRBJ2-5
D: TRBD2
length: 16
size: few

DNA: TGTGCCAGCTCGAATCAGGGTAACACTGAAGCTTTCTTT
CDR3: CASSNQGNTEAFF
V: TRBV18
J: TRBJ1-1
D: -
length: 13
size: -

DNA: TGCGCCAGCAGCGTAAACCTAGGGGCCGGGGAGCTGTTTTTT
CDR3: CASSVNLGAGELFF
V: TRBV5-1
J: TRBJ2-2
D: -
length: 14
size: -

DNA: TGCGCCAGCAGCCAGGGGGGGGCTGGGGAAAAACTGTTTTTT
CDR3: CASSQGGAGEKLFF
V: TRBV4-3
J: TRBJ1-4
D: -
length: 14
size: few

DNA: TGTGCCAGCGGGGACTACGAGCAGTACTTC
CDR3: CASGDYEQYF
V: TRBV19
J: TRBJ2-7
D: -
length: 10
size: few

DNA: TGTGCCAGTGTCGACGGGAACTATGGCTACACCTTC
CDR3: CASVDGNYGYTF
V: TRBV19
J: TRBJ1-2
D: -
length: 12
size: -

DNA: TGTGCCAGCAGCTTGGCGGGAGGATACACAGATACGCAGTATTTT
CDR3: CASSLAGGYTDTQYF
V: TRBV7-3
J: TRBJ2-3
D: TRBD2
length: 15
size: -

DNA: TGTGCCAGCAGCTCGAGGGCAGAAACAGTCCCCGAAAATGGCTACACCTTC
CDR3: CASSSRAETVPENGYTF
V: TRBV7-2
J: TRBJ1-2
D: -
length: 17
size: -

DNA: TGTTCCAGCGGCCCATACTCCGGGACAGCAGCTTTCTTT
CDR3: CSSGPYSGTAAFF
V: TRBV7-9
J: TRBJ1-1
D: TRBD1
length: 13
size: -

DNA: TGTGCCAGCAGCTACCGGGACAGGGTTTCCAAAAACATTCAGTACTTC
CDR3: CASSYRDRVSKNIQYF
V: TRBV5-6
J: TRBJ2-4
D: TRBD1
length: 16
size: -

DNA: TGTGCCAGCTCATTACACGGAAGGACAGGCTCCTACAATGAGCAGTTCTTC
CDR3: CASSLHGRTGSYNEQFF
V: TRBV18
J: TRBJ2-1
D: TRBD1
length: 17
size: -

DNA: TGTGCCAGCAGCTTGGGCGTCTCCTACGAGCAGTACTTC
CDR3: CASSLGVSYEQYF
V: TRBV5-4
J: TRBJ2-7
D: -
length: 13
size: few

DNA: TGTGCCAGCAGCGTACCGGGACTCCAAAATGAGCAGTTCTTC
CDR3: CASSVPGLQNEQFF
V: TRBV11-2
J: TRBJ2-1
D: -
length: 14
size: -

DNA: TGTGCCAGCAGTTCCGGGGATCCTGGAAACACCATATATTTT
CDR3: CASSSGDPGNTIYF
V: TRBV28
J: TRBJ1-3
D: -
length: 14
size: -

DNA: TGTGCCAGCAGCCGGACTAGCGGCTACACAGATACGCAGTATTTT
CDR3: CASSRTSGYTDTQYF
V: TRBV7-9
J: TRBJ2-3
D: TRBD2
length: 15
size: -

DNA: TGTGCCAGCAGGTCGACTAGCGGGGCCGGGTACAATGAGCAGTTCTTC
CDR3: CASRSTSGAGYNEQFF
V: TRBV6-6
J: TRBJ2-1
D: TRBD2
length: 16
size: -

DNA: TGTGCCAGCAGCCGTTCGACAGGGAGGCTGGACTATGGCTACACCTTC
CDR3: CASSRSTGRLDYGYTF
V: TRBV7-2
J: TRBJ1-2
D: TRBD1
length: 16
size: -

DNA: TGCGCCAGCAGCCAAGGGTTGACAGAGCTAGCCAAAAACATTCAGTACTTC
CDR3: CASSQGLTELAKNIQYF
V: TRBV4-3
J: TRBJ2-4
D: -
length: 17
size: -

DNA: TGTGCCAGCAGTTTAGGTCCCTCAGGAAACGAGCAGTACTTC
CDR3: CASSLGPSGNEQYF
V: TRBV27
J: TRBJ2-7
D: -
length: 14
size: few

DNA: TGCAGCGTCCCTGGGACAGGGAGCAACTATGGCTACACCTTC
CDR3: CSVPGTGSNYGYTF
V: TRBV29-1
J: TRBJ1-2
D: TRBD1
length: 14
size: -

DNA: TGTGCCAGCAGCTTAGGAGAGTCAGGGGGCGGTCAGCCCCAGCATTTT
CDR3: CASSLGESGGGQPQHF
V: TRBV7-2
J: TRBJ1-5
D: TRBD1
length: 16
size: few

DNA: TGTGCCAGCAGTGCCGGGGGTAACACTGAAGCTTTCTTT
CDR3: CASSAGGNTEAFF
V: TRBV6-5
J: TRBJ1-1
D: -
length: 13
size: -

DNA: TGTGCCAGCAGCCGACAGGGGGAAGGTGAAAAACTGTTTTTT
CDR3: CASSRQGEGEKLFF
V: TRBV5-6
J: TRBJ1-4
D: TRBD1
length: 14
size: -

DNA: TGTGCCAGCAGCCAGGTCCCCGGGGAGACCCAGTACTTC
CDR3: CASSQVPGETQYF
V: TRBV14
J: TRBJ2-5
D: -
length: 13
size: -

DNA: TGTGCTAGTGGTTCAGCCGGGACAGCCACAGATACGCAGTATTTT
CDR3: CASGSAGTATDTQYF
V: TRBV12-5
J: TRBJ2-3
D: TRBD1
length: 15
size: -

DNA: TGTGCCAGCAGCTCCCGGGGGGACACTGAAGCTTTCTTT
CDR3: CASSSRGDTEAFF
V: TRBV7-9
J: TRBJ1-1
D: -
length: 13
size: -

DNA: TGTGCCAGCAGCTCTTTACCGGGACAGGGACATGGCTACACCTTC
CDR3: CASSSLPGQGHGYTF
V: TRBV7-3
J: TRBJ1-2
D: TRBD1
length: 15
size: -

DNA: TGTGCCACCAGCACCCACCCGGGACAGGGGGAAAGGGTGAGCGGTCAGCCCCAGCATTTT
CDR3: CATSTHPGQGERVSGQPQHF
V: TRBV15
J: TRBJ1-5
D: TRBD1
length: 20
size: -

DNA: TGTGCCAGCAGCACCCACCTGGGACAAAACTACGAGCAGTACTTC
CDR3: CASSTHLGQNYEQYF
V: TRBV9
J: TRBJ2-7
D: -
length: 15
size: -

DNA: TGCGCCAGCAGCCGCCAGACTAGCGGGATCTACAATGAGCAGTTCTTC
CDR3: CASSRQTSGIYNEQFF
V: TRBV4-3
J: TRBJ2-1
D: TRBD2
length: 16
size: -

DNA: TGCGCCAGCAGCCAAGAGGCGGCAGGGCTATCCTACAATGAGCAGTTCTTC
CDR3: CASSQEAAGLSYNEQFF
V: TRBV4-3
J: TRBJ2-1
D: -
length: 17
size: -

DNA: TGTGCCAGCAGTGATTCCGGGACTATCAACCCCCACTCCTACAATGAGCAGTTCTTC
CDR3: CASSDSGTINPHSYNEQFF
V: TRBV2
J: TRBJ2-1
D: TRBD2
length: 19
size: -

DNA: TGTGCCAGCAGCCCCACTGCGGGGATGCCGGGCAATGAGCAGTTCTTC
CDR3: CASSPTAGMPGNEQFF
V: TRBV9
J: TRBJ2-1
D: -
length: 16
size: -

DNA: TGTGCCAGCAGGCCAGCACAGGGAAGCTACAATGAGCAGTTCTTC
CDR3: CASRPAQGSYNEQFF
V: TRBV6-5
J: TRBJ2-1
D: -
length: 15
size: few

DNA: TGTGCCAGCAGTCGTACGGACAGGGAGAACACTGAAGCTTTCTTT
CDR3: CASSRTDRENTEAFF
V: TRBV28
J: TRBJ1-1
D: TRBD1
length: 15
size: -

DNA: TGTGCCAGCAGCCAAGTCGGAGCGCAGAACACAGATACGCAGTATTTT
CDR3: CASSQVGAQNTDTQYF
V: TRBV4-2
J: TRBJ2-3
D: -
length: 16
size: -

DNA: TGTGCCACGACAGGGCGCACTACAGGCTCTGGAAACACCATATATTTT
CDR3: CATTGRTTGSGNTIYF
V: TRBV2
J: TRBJ1-3
D: TRBD1
length: 16
size: -

DNA: TGTGCCAGCAGCTTCACAGGGAGCATGAACACTGAAGCTTTCTTT
CDR3: CASSFTGSMNTEAFF
V: TRBV7-3
J: TRBJ1-1
D: -
length: 15
size: few

DNA: TGTGCCTCGATACCCGGGACAGCGTTGAACACTGAAGCTTTCTTT
CDR3: CASIPGTALNTEAFF
V: TRBV30
J: TRBJ1-1
D: TRBD1
length: 15
size: few

DNA: TGTGCCAGCAGCGTAGATCCGGGAGTCAATCAGCCCCAGCATTTT
CDR3: CASSVDPGVNQPQHF
V: TRBV9
J: TRBJ1-5
D: -
length: 15
size: few

DNA: TGTGCCAGCAGCGCATCCGGGACTACCCCCTACGAGCAGTACTTC
CDR3: CASSASGTTPYEQYF
V: TRBV5-6
J: TRBJ2-7
D: TRBD2
length: 15
size: -

DNA: TGTGCCAGCAGCTTGGGCGGGACTAGCGGGAGTAGCACAGATACGCAGTATTTT
CDR3: CASSLGGTSGSSTDTQYF
V: TRBV5-4
J: TRBJ2-3
D: TRBD2
length: 18
size: -

DNA: TGTGCCAGCAGTGAGATGGCGGGAGGGGGGGAGACCCAGTACTTC
CDR3: CASSEMAGGGETQYF
V: TRBV25-1
J: TRBJ2-5
D: TRBD2
length: 15
size: -

DNA: TGTGCCAGCAGTTACGTGTTAGCGGGAGCGTACGAGCAGTACTTC
CDR3: CASSYVLAGAYEQYF
V: TRBV6-6
J: TRBJ2-7
D: TRBD2
length: 15
size: -

DNA: TGTGCCAGCAGCCCTAGCGGGGTAACCGGGGAGCTGTTTTTT
CDR3: CASSPSGVTGELFF
V: TRBV7-2
J: TRBJ2-2
D: TRBD2
length: 14
size: few

DNA: TGCGCCAGCAGCTGGGGGACAGTCCAAGAGACCCAGTACTTC
CDR3: CASSWGTVQETQYF
V: TRBV5-1
J: TRBJ2-5
D: TRBD1
length: 14
size: -

DNA: TGTGCCAGCAGCTTGAGTGGGAGGACAGATACGCAGTATTTT
CDR3: CASSLSGRTDTQYF
V: TRBV5-4
J: TRBJ2-3
D: -
length: 14
size: -

DNA: TGTGCCAGCAGTGACGACGACCGGGCTGAAGCTTTCTTT
CDR3: CASSDDDRAEAFF
V: TRBV6-4
J: TRBJ1-1
D: -
length: 13
size: -